The 5 T cell receptor delta chains below come from one sample, sequenced in a study of γδ T cells in repeated Plasmodium falciparum infection. Flow sorting of PBMC yielded separate Vgamma9/Vdelta2+ and Vdelta2-negative gammadelta T cell populations for bulk repertoire analysis. TCRdb re-called clones from the multiplex PCR reads via CATT. The table lists over 45,000 delta-chain clones, roughly 1.5% of them singletons. The source material was gamma-delta T cells from blood. The receptors shown here come from a pool of human donors (malaria-infected and uninfected, not separated).

Concerning this clone itself: This sequence is one base from a far larger clone and is likely a read error. This specimen includes other DNA sequences encoding the same CDR3. The chain couples TRDV1 to TRDJ1, with TRDD2 identical over 8 bases. CDR3 length: 17 amino acids. Per germline, CDR1 TSWWSYY and CDR2 QGS. The CDR3: CALGETSYLPQEGGLIF. DNA for the CDR3: TGTGCTCTCGGGGAGACTTCCTACCTCCCGCAAGAAGGTGGACTCATCTTT.

This clone was counted between two and nine times. The mismatch at residue 19 between this DNA's translation and the TCRdb protein of a much larger clone likely reflects a read error; the protein shown is translated from the DNA. The CDR3 loop is CALGERYPTGGWGIPPYTGKLIF. For the CDR3, the DNA is TGTGCTCTTGGGGAACGGTATCCTACAGGAGGGTGGGGGATACCCCCCTACACCGGTAAACTCATCTTT. J is TRDJ1 and V is TRDV1; 10 bases line up with TRDD3. TCRdb supplies no J gene; here it was assigned by aligning the nucleotide sequence to germline. Germline values: CDR1 TSWWSYY, CDR2 QGS. The CDR3 is 23 amino acids.

This clone was counted ten times or more. This may be a read error: a much more frequent sequence differs by one nucleotide. Other DNA sequences from this sample encode an identical CDR3 as well. The chain combines TRDV1 with TRDJ1; TRDD3 matches at 11 bases. CDR1 and CDR2 from the germline V gene are TSWWSYY and QGS. CDR3 length equals 16 residues. The CDR3 is CALGELNWGITDKLIF. DNA of the CDR3: TGTGCTCTTGGGGAGCTCAACTGGGGGATAACCGATAAACTAATCTTT.

This clone was picked up a small number of times. The protein in TCRdb stems from a much larger clone and differs at residue 17 from this DNA's translation, likely a read error; here the protein is translated from the DNA. The gene calls are TRDV1 and TRDJ1; TRDD2 matches at 8 bases. CDR3 length equals 19 residues. Germline V gene lookup returns CDR1 TSWWSYY and CDR2 QGS. CDR3 amino acids: CALGELHLPTKGSTDKRIF. The CDR3 DNA reads as TGTGCTCTTGGGGAACTTCATCTTCCTACGAAGGGTTCCACCGATAAACGCATCTTT.

This clone was counted only a few times. A far larger clone lies a single base away; this is likely a read error. The genes are TRDV1 and TRDJ1, with TRDD3 matching 12 bases. Here the J gene was assigned by germline matching of the DNA, as TCRdb has none. Germline V gives CDR1 TSWWSYY, CDR2 QGS. Germline trimming cut 4 bases from V and 0 bases from J; bases unmatched to any gene: 24. CDR3 length: 23 amino acids. This chain's CDR3 is CALGGGFLTLNWGIPGYTDKLIF. Written as DNA, the CDR3 is TGTGCTCTTGGGGGGGGCTTCCTTACACTTAACTGGGGGATACCAGGGTACACCGATAAACTCATCTTT.